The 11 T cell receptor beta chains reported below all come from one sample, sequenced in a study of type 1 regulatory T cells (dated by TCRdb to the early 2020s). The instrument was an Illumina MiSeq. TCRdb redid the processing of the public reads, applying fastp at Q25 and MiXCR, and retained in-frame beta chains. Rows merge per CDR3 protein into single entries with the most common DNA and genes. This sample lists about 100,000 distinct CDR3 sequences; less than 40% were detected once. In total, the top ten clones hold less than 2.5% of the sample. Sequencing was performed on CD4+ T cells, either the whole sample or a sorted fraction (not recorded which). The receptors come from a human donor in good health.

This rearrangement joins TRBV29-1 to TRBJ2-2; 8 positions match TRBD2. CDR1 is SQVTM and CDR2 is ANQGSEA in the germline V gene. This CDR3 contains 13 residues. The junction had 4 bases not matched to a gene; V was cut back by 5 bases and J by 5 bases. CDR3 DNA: TGCAGCGTTAACCAGCGGGAGACCGGGGAGCTGTTTTTT. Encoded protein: CSVNQRETGELFF.

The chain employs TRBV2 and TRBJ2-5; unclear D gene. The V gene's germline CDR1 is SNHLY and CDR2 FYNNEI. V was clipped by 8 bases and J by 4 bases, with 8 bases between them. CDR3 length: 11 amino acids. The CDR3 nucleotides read TGTGCCAGCCAAACCCCAGAGACCCAGTACTTC. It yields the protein CASQTPETQYF.

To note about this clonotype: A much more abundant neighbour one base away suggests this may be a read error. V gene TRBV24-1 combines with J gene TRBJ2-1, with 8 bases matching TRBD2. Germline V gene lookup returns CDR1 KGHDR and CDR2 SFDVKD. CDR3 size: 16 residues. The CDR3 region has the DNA TGTGCCACCGGTGATCCGGGACTAGACTCCTACAATGAGCAGTTCTTC. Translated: CATGDPGLDSYNEQFF.

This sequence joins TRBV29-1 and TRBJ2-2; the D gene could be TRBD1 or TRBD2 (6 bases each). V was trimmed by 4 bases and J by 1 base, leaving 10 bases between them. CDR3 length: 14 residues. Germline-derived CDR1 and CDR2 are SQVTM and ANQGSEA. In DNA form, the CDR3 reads TGCAGCGTTGCTGCGGGACAGAACACCGGGGAGCTGTTTTTT. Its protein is CSVAAGQNTGELFF.

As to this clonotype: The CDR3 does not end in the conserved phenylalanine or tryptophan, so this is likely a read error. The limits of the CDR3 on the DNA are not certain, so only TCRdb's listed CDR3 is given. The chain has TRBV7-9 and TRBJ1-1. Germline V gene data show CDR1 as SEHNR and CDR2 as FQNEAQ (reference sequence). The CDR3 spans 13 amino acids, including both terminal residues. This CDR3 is CASSLTFQAGLKY.

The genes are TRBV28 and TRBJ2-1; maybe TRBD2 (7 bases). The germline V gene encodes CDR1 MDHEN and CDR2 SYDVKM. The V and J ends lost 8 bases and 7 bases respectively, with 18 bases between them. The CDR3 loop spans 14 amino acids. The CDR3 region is CASRLAGDRNEQFF. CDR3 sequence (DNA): TGTGCCAGCCGACTAGCAGGGGATCGTAATGAGCAGTTCTTC.

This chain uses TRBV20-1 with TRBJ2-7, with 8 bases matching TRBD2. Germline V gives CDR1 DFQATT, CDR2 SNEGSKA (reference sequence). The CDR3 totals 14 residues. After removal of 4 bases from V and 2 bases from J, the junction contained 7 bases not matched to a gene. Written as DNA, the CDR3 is TGCAGTGCTACGATAGGACTAGCCGCCTACGAGCAGTACTTC. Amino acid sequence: CSATIGLAAYEQYF.

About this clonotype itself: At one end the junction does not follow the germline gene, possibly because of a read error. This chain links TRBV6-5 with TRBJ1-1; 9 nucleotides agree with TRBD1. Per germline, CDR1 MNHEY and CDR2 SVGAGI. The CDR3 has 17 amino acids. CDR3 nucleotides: TGTGCCAACAGTCCACCCCCGGACAGGGGCCCGAACACTGAAGCTTTCTTT. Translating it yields CANSPPPDRGPNTEAFF.

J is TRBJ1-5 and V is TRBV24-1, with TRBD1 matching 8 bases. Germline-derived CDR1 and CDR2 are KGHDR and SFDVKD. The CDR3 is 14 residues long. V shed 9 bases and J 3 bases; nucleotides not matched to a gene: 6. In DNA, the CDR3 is TGTGCCACCGGGACAGGCGGGAACAATCAGCCCCAGCATTTT. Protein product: CATGTGGNNQPQHF.

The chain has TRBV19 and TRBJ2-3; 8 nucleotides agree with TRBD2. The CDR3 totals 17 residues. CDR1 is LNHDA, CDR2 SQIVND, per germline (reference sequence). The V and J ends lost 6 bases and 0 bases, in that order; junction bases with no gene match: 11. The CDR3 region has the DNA TGTGCCAGTAGGCAGTGGGAACTAGCGGAAAGCACAGATACGCAGTATTTT. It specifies CASRQWELAESTDTQYF.

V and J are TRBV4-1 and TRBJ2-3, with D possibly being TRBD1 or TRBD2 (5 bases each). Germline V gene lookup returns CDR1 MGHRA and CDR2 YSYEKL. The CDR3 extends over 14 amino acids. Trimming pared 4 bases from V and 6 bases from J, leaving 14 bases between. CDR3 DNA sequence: TGCGCCAGCAGCCTTGGGACCGATGCCGATACGCAGTATTTT. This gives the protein CASSLGTDADTQYF.